This T cell receptor (beta chain) was captured by sequencing in a study of shared clonotypes between healthy human individuals. Study-level results: When naive CD4 clonotypes were compared across several donors, around 5% were shared.

About this clone: The antigen is unknown.

Data came from immunoSEQ multiplex PCR; TCRdb stores just in-frame clones and leaves some out. The table lists about 1 million clones, about 80% of them singletons, with 1.4% in the top ten. This CDR3 contains 18 residues. Trimming stripped 0 bases from V and 0 bases from J, with 15 bases between. Germline V CDR1 and CDR2: LGHNA, YNFKEQ. The genes are TRBV4-2 and TRBJ1-3; D not resolved. This TCR was recovered from a man younger than 35 in good health. The sample taken for sequencing was memory CD4+ T cells sorted from blood. Described subset: CD45RA-negative fraction. Written as DNA, the CDR3 is TGTGCCAGCAGCCAAGAATACGTTAGACAAACCTCTGGAAACACCATATATTTT. The encoded protein is CASSQEYVRQTSGNTIYF.